One and the same sample provided the 7 T cell receptor beta chains below, sequenced in a study of cytomegalovirus exposure and HLA in healthy donors. The PCR used 60 Vbeta and 13 Jbeta primers. TCRdb's table, derived via immunoSEQ multiplex PCR, lists solely in-frame clones and lacks some. In the table there are 150,000 to 180,000 clones, more than 75% of which are singletons. Sequenced material: PBMCs. The receptors originated from a woman between 35 and 50 years old in good health and CMV-seropositive.

The chain recombines TRBV11-3 with TRBJ2-6; D unresolved. This CDR3 spans 17 amino acids. Trimming removed 1 base at V and 1 base at J, with 11 bases between. Looked up from germline, CDR1 is SGHNT and CDR2 is YENEEA. The CDR3 region has the DNA TGTGCCAGCAGCTTAGTGTTATCACTTTCTGGGGCCAACGTCCTGACTTTC. It codes for CASSLVLSLSGANVLTF.

This chain links TRBV29-1 with TRBJ2-3; D unclear. V lost 3 bases and J 8 bases, leaving 6 bases between the germline ends. This CDR3 is built from 10 residues. Germline assignment: CDR1 SQVTM and CDR2 ANQGSEA. DNA for the CDR3: TGCAGCGTTGATAGTCCTACGCAGTATTTT. Translating gives CSVDSPTQYF.

V is TRBV30 and J is TRBJ2-3; 7 bases are shared with TRBD2. The CDR3 runs to 15 residues. The germline CDR1 and CDR2 sequences are GTSNPN and SVGIG (reference sequence). Germline trimming cut 4 bases from V and 5 bases from J; bases unmatched to any gene: 12. The CDR3 sequence is CAWKRGGSMVDTQYF. CDR3 bases: TGTGCCTGGAAAAGGGGCGGGAGTATGGTAGATACGCAGTATTTT.

This clone came up a few times. V gene TRBV5-6 combines with J gene TRBJ1-1, with 8 bases lining up with TRBD1. From germline, CDR1 is SGHDT and CDR2 YYEEEE. V trimming: 1 base; J trimming: 5 bases; junction bases outside the gene matches: 4. The CDR3 is 14 amino acids. The CDR3 region is CASSLTDRVTEAFF. The DNA for the CDR3 is TGTGCCAGCAGCTTGACGGACAGGGTTACTGAAGCTTTCTTT.

The chain employs TRBV28 and TRBJ2-7, with D perhaps TRBD1 (6 bases). The CDR3 extends over 17 amino acids. Germline values: CDR1 MDHEN, CDR2 SYDVKM. V was clipped by 0 bases and J by 5 bases, with 20 bases between them. DNA for the CDR3: TGTGCCAGCAGTTTATGGGGCAGGGGTAAGGGTGTAGACGAGCAGTACTTC. The encoded protein is CASSLWGRGKGVDEQYF.

This clone was counted a single time. The CDR3 sequence is CASSPGTGKDGYTF. CDR3 DNA: TGTGCCAGCTCCCCCGGGACAGGAAAGGATGGCTACACCTTC. The chain links TRBV18 to TRBJ1-2; TRBD1 aligns across 8 bases. Germline trimming cut 6 bases from V and 6 bases from J; bases unmatched to any gene: 9. The length of the CDR3 is 14 residues. Per germline, CDR1 KGHSH and CDR2 LQKENI.

The V gene is TRBV27, the J gene TRBJ1-1; tentatively, D is TRBD1 (5 bases). The CDR3 sequence is 12 residues long. The V end was cut by 5 bases, the J end by 3 bases, with 7 bases between. Germline V CDR1 and CDR2: MNHEY, SMNVEV (reference sequence). For the CDR3, the DNA is TGTGCCAGCAGTCAGGGCTACACTGAAGCTTTCTTT. Amino acids: CASSQGYTEAFF.